The 9 T cell receptor beta chains in this list originate from one sample, sequenced in a study of cytomegalovirus exposure and HLA in healthy donors. The PCR contained 60 Vbeta and 13 Jbeta primers. Generated by immunoSEQ multiplex PCR, the TCRdb table keeps only in-frame clones and is missing some. The sample records 110,000 to 150,000 clones, roughly 74% being singletons. The sequencing sample was made of PBMCs. These receptors were obtained from a woman aged 18-29 years in good health and CMV-seropositive.

This chain connects TRBV9 to TRBJ1-2, with D possibly matching TRBD1 (5 bases). Deletions cut 7 bases from V and 4 bases from J, with 17 bases between. The germline V gene encodes CDR1 SGDLS and CDR2 YYNGEE. CDR3 size: 14 residues. CDR3 loop: CASAPGVAGYGYTF. For the CDR3, the DNA is TGTGCCAGCGCCCCGGGGGTAGCGGGCTATGGCTACACCTTC.

The genes are TRBV6-1 and TRBJ1-1, with D possibly being TRBD1 (6 bases). CDR3 length equals 15 residues. The germline V gene has CDR1 MNHNS and CDR2 SASEGT. Between the trimmed V and J ends, which lost 4 bases and 5 bases, there was a span of 17 bases. The CDR3 region is CASSALGQSRTEAFF. As DNA, the CDR3 is TGTGCCAGCAGTGCGTTAGGACAGTCGAGGACTGAAGCTTTCTTT.

This clone showed up just once. The V and J genes are TRBV6-5 and TRBJ1-1, with D unclear. V was cut by 1 base and J by 4 bases, with 4 bases left in between. Looked up from germline, CDR1 is MNHEY and CDR2 is SVGAGI. This CDR3 has 12 amino acids. DNA for the CDR3: TGTGCCAGCAGTTACTACGGCACTGAAGCTTTCTTT. It specifies CASSYYGTEAFF.

This clone was counted between two and nine times. The rearrangement uses TRBV5-5 and TRBJ1-1; perhaps TRBD1 as D (6 bases). Germline V gene sequence: CDR1 SGHKS, CDR2 YYEKEE (reference sequence). The CDR3 runs 15 residues. Trimming removed 4 bases at V and 5 bases at J, with 18 bases between. CDR3 DNA: TGTGCCAGCAGCGTCCTGGGGGGGGCGAGAACTGAAGCTTTCTTT. The encoded protein is CASSVLGGARTEAFF. Looking up the rest from reference TRBV5-5 and TRBJ1-1 gives the full variable domain: DAGVTQSPTHLIKTRGQQVTLRCSPISGHKSVSWYQQVLGQGPQFIFQYYEKEERGRGNFPDRFSARQFPNYSSELNVNALLLGDSALYLCASSVLGGARTEAFFGQGTRLTVV.

CDR3 residues: CASSAGQVPYGYTF. Written as DNA, the CDR3 is TGTGCCAGCAGTGCGGGACAGGTCCCCTATGGCTACACCTTC. The gene calls are TRBV2 and TRBJ1-2; 8 positions agree with TRBD1. Germline assignment: CDR1 SNHLY and CDR2 FYNNEI. Germline trimming cut 4 bases from V and 4 bases from J; bases unmatched to any gene: 5. CDR3 length: 14 residues.

This clone occurred once. The V gene is TRBV2, the J gene TRBJ1-1, with 8 nucleotides matching TRBD1. The CDR3 spans 11 residues. Germline V gene sequence: CDR1 SNHLY, CDR2 FYNNEI. Trimming at V came to 6 bases and at J to 10 bases, leaving 4 bases not matched to a gene. The CDR3 is CASSGQGGAFF. For the CDR3, the DNA is TGTGCCAGCAGCGGACAGGGAGGAGCTTTCTTT.

The chain employs TRBV5-6 and TRBJ2-3; 11 bases agree with TRBD2. Germline lookup yields CDR1 SGHDT and CDR2 YYEEEE. The V and J ends lost 4 bases and 5 bases, in that order; junction bases with no gene match: 6. The CDR3 contains 15 residues. The CDR3 sequence is CASSDLAGGGDTQYF. DNA of the CDR3: TGTGCCAGCAGCGACTTAGCGGGGGGGGGAGATACGCAGTATTTT.

The chain recombines TRBV20-1 with TRBJ1-1, with no clear D. The CDR3 sequence is 11 residues long. In germline, CDR1 is DFQATT, CDR2 SNEGSKA (reference sequence). Trimming removed 7 bases at V and 1 base at J, with 7 bases between. CDR3 DNA: TGCAGTGAGGGAGGGAACACTGAAGCTTTCTTT. Translating gives CSEGGNTEAFF.

The rearrangement joins TRBV6-9 to TRBJ1-1; the D gene is possibly TRBD1 (6 bases). Germline V gene data show CDR1 as MNHGY and CDR2 as SVAAGI. The CDR3 contains 12 residues. Trimming removed 8 bases from V and 1 base from J, with 8 bases in between. CDR3 amino acids: CASGGQNTEAFF. CDR3 coding DNA: TGTGCCAGCGGGGGACAGAACACTGAAGCTTTCTTT.